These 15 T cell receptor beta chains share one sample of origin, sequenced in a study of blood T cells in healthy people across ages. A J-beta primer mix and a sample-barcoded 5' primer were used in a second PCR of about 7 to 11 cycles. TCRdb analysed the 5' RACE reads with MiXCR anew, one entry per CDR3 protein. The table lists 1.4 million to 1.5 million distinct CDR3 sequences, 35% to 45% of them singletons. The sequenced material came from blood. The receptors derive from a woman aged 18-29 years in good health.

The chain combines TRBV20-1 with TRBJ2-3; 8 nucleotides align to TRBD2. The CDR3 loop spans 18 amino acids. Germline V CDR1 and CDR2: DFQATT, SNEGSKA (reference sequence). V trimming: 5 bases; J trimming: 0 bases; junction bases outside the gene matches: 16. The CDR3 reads CSAWDPGSSGASTDTQYF. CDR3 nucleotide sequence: TGCAGTGCTTGGGACCCCGGCAGTAGCGGGGCTAGCACAGATACGCAGTATTTT.

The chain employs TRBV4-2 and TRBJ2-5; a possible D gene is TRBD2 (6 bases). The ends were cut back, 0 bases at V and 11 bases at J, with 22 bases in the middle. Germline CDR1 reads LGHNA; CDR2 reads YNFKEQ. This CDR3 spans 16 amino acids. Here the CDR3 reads CASSQDFSGAENEQYF. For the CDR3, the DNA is TGTGCCAGCAGCCAAGATTTCTCGGGAGCGGAGAATGAGCAGTACTTC.

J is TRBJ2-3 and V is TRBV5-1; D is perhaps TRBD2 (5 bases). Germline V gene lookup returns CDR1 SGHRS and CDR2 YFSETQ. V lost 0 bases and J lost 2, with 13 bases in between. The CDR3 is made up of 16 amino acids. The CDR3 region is CASSLGASSTTDTQYF. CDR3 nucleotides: TGCGCCAGCAGCTTGGGGGCTAGCTCCACCACAGATACGCAGTATTTT.

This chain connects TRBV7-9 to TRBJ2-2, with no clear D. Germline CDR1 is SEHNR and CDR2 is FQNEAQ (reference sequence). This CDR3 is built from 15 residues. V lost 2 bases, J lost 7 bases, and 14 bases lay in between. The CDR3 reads CASSLNRLYGGELFF. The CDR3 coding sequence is TGTGCCAGCAGCTTAAATCGGCTGTACGGCGGGGAGCTGTTTTTT.

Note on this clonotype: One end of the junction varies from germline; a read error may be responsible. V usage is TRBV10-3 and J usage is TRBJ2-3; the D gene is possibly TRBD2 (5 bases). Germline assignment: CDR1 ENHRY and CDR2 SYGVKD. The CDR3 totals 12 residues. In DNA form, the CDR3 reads TGTACCATCACGAGGGATGGAGATACGCAGTATTTT. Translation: CTITRDGDTQYF.

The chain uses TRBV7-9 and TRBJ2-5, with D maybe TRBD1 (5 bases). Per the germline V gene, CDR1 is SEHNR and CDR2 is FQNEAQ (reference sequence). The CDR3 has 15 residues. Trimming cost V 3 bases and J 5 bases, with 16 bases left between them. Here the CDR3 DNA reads TGTGCCAGCAGCTTTGTAGCCCAAGGGGTTGAGACCCAGTACTTC. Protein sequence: CASSFVAQGVETQYF.

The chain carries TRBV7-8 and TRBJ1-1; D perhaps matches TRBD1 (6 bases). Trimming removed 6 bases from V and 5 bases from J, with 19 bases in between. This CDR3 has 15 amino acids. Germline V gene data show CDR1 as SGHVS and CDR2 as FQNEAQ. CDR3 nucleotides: TGTGCCAGCAGTTCTGTTGGGGGGCTTCGAACTGAAGCTTTCTTT. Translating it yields CASSSVGGLRTEAFF.

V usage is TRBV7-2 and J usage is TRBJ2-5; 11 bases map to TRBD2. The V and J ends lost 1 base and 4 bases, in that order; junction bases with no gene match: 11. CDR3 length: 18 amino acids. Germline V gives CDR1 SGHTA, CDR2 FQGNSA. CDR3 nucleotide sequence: TGTGCCAGCAGCTTAGATCTTAGCGGGAGGGCCCTGGCAGAGACCCAGTACTTC. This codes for CASSLDLSGRALAETQYF.

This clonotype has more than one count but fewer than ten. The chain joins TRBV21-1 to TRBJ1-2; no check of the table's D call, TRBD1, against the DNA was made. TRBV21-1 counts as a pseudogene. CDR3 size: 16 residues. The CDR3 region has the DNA TGTGCCAGCAGCAAAGTCCTCGGGCGCCGTGACTATGGCTACACCTTC. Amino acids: CASSKVLGRRDYGYTF.

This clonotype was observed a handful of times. CDR3 sequence: CASSPDVSSYEQYF. CDR3 nucleotides: TGTGCCAGCAGCCCGGACGTCAGCTCCTACGAGCAGTACTTC. This chain connects TRBV3-1 to TRBJ2-7, with no clear D. This CDR3 has 14 amino acids. CDR1 and CDR2 from the germline V gene are LGHDT and YNNKEL (reference sequence). V was pared by 4 bases and J by 0 bases, with 10 bases between.

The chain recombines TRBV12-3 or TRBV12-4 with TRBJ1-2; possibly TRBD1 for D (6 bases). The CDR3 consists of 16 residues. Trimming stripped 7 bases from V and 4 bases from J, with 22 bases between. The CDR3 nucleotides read TGTGCCAGCAACAATAGGTGGACAGTGGGGTCCTATGGCTACACCTTC. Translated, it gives CASNNRWTVGSYGYTF.

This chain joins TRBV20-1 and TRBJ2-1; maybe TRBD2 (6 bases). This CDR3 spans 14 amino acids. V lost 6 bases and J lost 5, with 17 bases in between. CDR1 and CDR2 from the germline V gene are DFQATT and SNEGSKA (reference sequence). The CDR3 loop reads CSAPREFSHNEQFF. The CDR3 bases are TGCAGTGCCCCCCGGGAGTTTTCCCACAATGAGCAGTTCTTC.

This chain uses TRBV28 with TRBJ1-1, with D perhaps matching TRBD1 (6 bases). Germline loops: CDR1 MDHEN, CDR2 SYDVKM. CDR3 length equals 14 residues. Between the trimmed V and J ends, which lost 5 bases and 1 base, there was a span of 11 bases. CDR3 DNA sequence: TGTGCCAGCAGTCCAGGGGTAAGGAACACTGAAGCTTTCTTT. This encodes CASSPGVRNTEAFF.

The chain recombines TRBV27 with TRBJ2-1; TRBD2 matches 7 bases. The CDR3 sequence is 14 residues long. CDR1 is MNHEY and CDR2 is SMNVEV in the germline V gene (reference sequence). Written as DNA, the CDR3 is TGTGTCGCCGGAGCGGGACTTAGTTATAATGAGCAGTTCTTC. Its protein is CVAGAGLSYNEQFF.

The CDR3 here is CASVPAQTHEQFF. CDR3 bases: TGTGCCAGCGTACCCGCCCAGACCCATGAGCAGTTCTTC. This chain joins TRBV6-6 and TRBJ2-1; D call uncertain. The CDR3 totals 13 residues. V lost 8 bases to trimming and J lost 8 bases, with 16 bases between them. In germline, CDR1 is MNHNY, CDR2 SVGAGI (reference sequence).